The 26 T cell receptor beta chains below come from one sample, sequenced in a study of neoadjuvant anti-PD-1 for oral cavity cancer. Time point defined: after neoadjuvant nivolumab, at surgical resection. TCRdb keeps only in-frame clones here, not all; method: immunoSEQ multiplex PCR. The sample includes about 42,000 clones, roughly 77% of them seen just once. The starting material was PBMCs, obtained after nivolumab (anti-PD-1) treatment. The receptors shown here come from a person aged 35 to 85 with oral cavity squamous cell carcinoma.

The gene calls are TRBV19 and TRBJ2-1; D is undetermined. Germline loops: CDR1 LNHDA, CDR2 SQIVND (reference sequence). The V end lost 6 bases, the J end lost 9 bases, and 15 bases lay between the germline ends. The CDR3 spans 13 residues. CDR3 bases: TGTGCCAGTAGCCTTACTACGCGCGGTGAGCAGTTCTTC. Amino acids: CASSLTTRGEQFF.

By sample share, this clone is medium-sized. The chain employs TRBV28 and TRBJ1-2; maybe TRBD1 (6 bases). V was shortened by 6 bases and J by 2 bases, with 25 bases between the two germline ends. CDR1 MDHEN and CDR2 SYDVKM come from the germline V gene. The CDR3 covers 18 residues. This CDR3 reads CASSLEGRGARANYGYTF. The DNA of the CDR3 is TGTGCCAGCAGCCTAGAGGGCAGGGGCGCGCGGGCCAACTATGGCTACACCTTC.

CDR3 sequence: CASSLSPGPYEQYF. In DNA form, the CDR3 reads TGTGCCAGCAGCTTAAGTCCCGGCCCCTACGAGCAGTACTTC. This chain connects TRBV11-2 to TRBJ2-7; D gene uncertain. The V end was cut by 2 bases, the J end by 2 bases, with 10 bases between. Germline CDR1 SGHAT, CDR2 FQNNGV. This CDR3 comprises 14 residues.

This clone was seen more than once but under ten times. The rearrangement links TRBV5-1 to TRBJ1-1; D gene uncertain. Trimming left V 4 bases short and J 1 base short, with 11 bases between. The CDR3 extends over 14 amino acids. Germline V gene lookup returns CDR1 SGHRS and CDR2 YFSETQ. The CDR3 loop is CASSTLGGNTEAFF. CDR3 in DNA: TGCGCCAGCAGCACCCTGGGAGGGAACACTGAAGCTTTCTTT. The full variable domain, rest sourced from reference TRBV5-1 and TRBJ1-1, is KAGVTQTPRYLIKTRGQQVTLSCSPISGHRSVSWYQQTPGQGLQFLFEYFSETQRNKGNFPGRFSGRQFSNSRSEMNVSTLELGDSALYLCASSTLGGNTEAFFGQGTRLTVV.

This rearrangement joins TRBV2 to TRBJ1-2; 8 bases are shared with TRBD1. Trimming at V came to 8 bases and at J to 2 bases, leaving 4 bases not matched to a gene. The CDR3 is 13 amino acids. Germline CDR1 reads SNHLY; CDR2 reads FYNNEI. The DNA of the CDR3 is TGTGCCAGCGCGGACAGGGAAAACTATGGCTACACCTTC. Protein: CASADRENYGYTF. The full variable domain, its missing parts supplied by reference TRBV2 and TRBJ1-2, is EPEVTQTPSHQVTQMGQEVILRCVPISNHLYFYWYRQILGQKVEFLVSFYNNEISEKSEIFDDQFSVERPDGSNFTLKIRSTKLEDSAMYFCASADRENYGYTFGSGTRLTVV.

V is TRBV5-1 and J is TRBJ1-2, with 7 positions matching TRBD1. Germline CDR1 reads SGHRS; CDR2 reads YFSETQ. The CDR3 is 14 residues long. Trimming cost V 4 bases and J 5 bases; bases outside gene matches: 8. In nucleotides, the CDR3 is TGCGCCAGCAGCACCGGACAGGCCCAATATGGCTACACCTTC. It specifies CASSTGQAQYGYTF.

The chain has TRBV5-5 and TRBJ1-1; D possibly corresponds to TRBD1 (5 bases). The CDR3 loop spans 15 amino acids. Germline loops: CDR1 SGHKS, CDR2 YYEKEE (reference sequence). The V end lost 3 bases, the J end lost 0 bases, and 12 bases lay between the germline ends. Written as DNA, the CDR3 is TGTGCCAGCAGCTGGGGACGGCTCCTGAACACTGAAGCTTTCTTT. Encoded protein: CASSWGRLLNTEAFF.

This clone was found a few times. The chain employs TRBV5-1 and TRBJ1-1; 10 bases match TRBD1. J lost 5 bases, V lost 4 bases, and 8 bases had no gene match. The CDR3 is 15 residues long. Germline V gene sequence: CDR1 SGHRS, CDR2 YFSETQ. Here the CDR3 DNA reads TGCGCCAGCAGCAGGGAGGGACAGGGGTTAACTGAAGCTTTCTTT. Translating gives CASSREGQGLTEAFF.

The chain joins TRBV20-1 to TRBJ2-7; D gene unclear. In germline, CDR1 is DFQATT, CDR2 SNEGSKA (reference sequence). V was cut by 2 bases and J by 6 bases, with 8 bases left in between. The CDR3 runs to 11 residues. This CDR3 reads CSARMDGEQYF. The CDR3 region has the DNA TGCAGTGCTAGAATGGACGGCGAGCAGTACTTC.

The V call is TRBV7-2, the J call TRBJ2-1, with no clear D. Per germline, CDR1 SGHTA and CDR2 FQGNSA. V lost 5 bases, J lost 10 bases, and 6 bases lay in between. This CDR3 is built from 10 residues. The DNA of the CDR3 is TGTGCCAGCAGCCATGAGGAGCAGTTCTTC. Residues: CASSHEEQFF.

The chain combines TRBV6-6 with TRBJ1-2; D might be TRBD1 (6 bases). Trimming left V 7 bases short and J 4 bases short, with 16 bases between. The CDR3 totals 14 residues. Germline V gives CDR1 MNHNY, CDR2 SVGAGI (reference sequence). DNA for the CDR3: TGTGCCAGCATCCCGCAGGGGAGGGCCTATGGCTACACCTTC. Translated: CASIPQGRAYGYTF.

The chain joins TRBV5-6 to TRBJ1-3; TRBD1 might be the D (5 bases). CDR3 size: 16 residues. Germline CDR1 and CDR2: SGHDT and YYEEEE. Trimming took 3 bases from V and 0 from J, leaving 13 bases between them. The CDR3 DNA is TGTGCCAGCAGCTCTCTAGGGGATAACTCTGGAAACACCATATATTTT. Encoded protein: CASSSLGDNSGNTIYF.

The chain joins TRBV5-3 to TRBJ1-1; D not resolved. TRBV5-3 is an ORF; its function is uncertain. The CDR3 extends over 13 amino acids. V was shortened by 3 bases and J by 2 bases, with 8 bases between the two germline ends. The CDR3 here is CARSSQSNTEAFF. The CDR3 DNA reads as TGTGCCAGAAGCTCTCAATCCAACACTGAAGCTTTCTTT.

The rearrangement uses TRBV28 and TRBJ2-7; D not resolved. Trimming left V 5 bases short and J 0 bases short, with 11 bases between. Germline V gene data show CDR1 as MDHEN and CDR2 as SYDVKM. The CDR3 totals 14 residues. The CDR3 loop is CASSGVSSSYEQYF. CDR3 nucleotide sequence: TGTGCCAGCAGTGGGGTTTCAAGCTCCTACGAGCAGTACTTC.

V and J are TRBV9 and TRBJ1-1, with TRBD1 matching 7 bases. Germline CDR1 is SGDLS and CDR2 is YYNGEE. This CDR3 spans 14 amino acids. With 1 base clipped from V and 4 bases from J, the junction kept 4 bases outside the gene matches. DNA of the CDR3: TGTGCCAGCAGCGTACACAGGGGCGGCACTGAAGCTTTCTTT. Translated, it gives CASSVHRGGTEAFF. The variable domain in full, with the rest retrieved from reference TRBV9 and TRBJ1-1, is DSGVTQTPKHLITATGQRVTLRCSPRSGDLSVYWYQQSLDQGLQFLIQYYNGEERAKGNILERFSAQQFPDLHSELNLSSLELGDSALYFCASSVHRGGTEAFFGQGTRLTVV.

The chain recombines TRBV2 with TRBJ2-1, with 10 bases fitting TRBD2. Unmatched junction bases numbered 7, after V lost 6 bases and J lost 5 bases. In germline, CDR1 is SNHLY, CDR2 FYNNEI. This CDR3 is built from 15 residues. CDR3 sequence: CASRRVAGGDNEQFF. The CDR3 DNA sequence: TGTGCCAGCAGGAGGGTAGCGGGAGGAGACAATGAGCAGTTCTTC.

The J gene is TRBJ2-1, the V gene TRBV28, with D perhaps TRBD1 or TRBD2 (5 bases each). V lost 8 bases to trimming and J lost 4 bases, with 18 bases between them. The CDR3 is made up of 15 amino acids. Germline V gene data show CDR1 as MDHEN and CDR2 as SYDVKM. The CDR3 bases are TGTGCCAGCTCCCTAAGGGGAGTAGGTTACAATGAGCAGTTCTTC. It encodes CASSLRGVGYNEQFF.

This clone has more than one count but fewer than ten. This chain uses TRBV10-1 with TRBJ2-7, with D possibly TRBD1 on 6 matching bases. In germline, CDR1 is WNHNN, CDR2 SYGVQD (reference sequence). V gave up 2 bases and J gave up 6 bases, with 14 bases separating them. The CDR3 extends over 14 amino acids. Here the CDR3 DNA reads TGCGCCAGCAGTGAGGACAGGACTGGACGCGAGCAGTACTTC. Its translation: CASSEDRTGREQYF.

This clone occurred a few times. This chain links TRBV7-8 with TRBJ1-1; D gene uncertain. Germline V gene sequence: CDR1 SGHVS, CDR2 FQNEAQ. V was pared by 1 base and J by 6 bases, with 18 bases between. CDR3 length equals 16 residues. The CDR3 sequence: CASSLGVATAVSEAFF. CDR3 DNA: TGTGCCAGCAGCTTAGGGGTCGCGACGGCCGTTTCTGAAGCTTTCTTT.

This chain links TRBV5-1 with TRBJ1-3, with D possibly being TRBD1 (6 bases). This CDR3 is built from 15 residues. V gave up 2 bases and J gave up 0 bases, with 9 bases separating them. Germline CDR1 reads SGHRS; CDR2 reads YFSETQ. DNA for the CDR3: TGCGCCAGCAGCTTAGGGGGTGGCTCTGGAAACACCATATATTTT. Its protein product is CASSLGGGSGNTIYF.

The rearrangement joins TRBV29-1 to TRBJ1-3; possibly TRBD1 for D (5 bases). V was pared by 5 bases and J by 0 bases, with 14 bases between. The CDR3 contains 15 residues. Germline-derived CDR1 and CDR2 are SQVTM and ANQGSEA. The DNA for the CDR3 is TGCAGCGTTACCAATCGACAGCTCTCTGGAAACACCATATATTTT. It yields the protein CSVTNRQLSGNTIYF. The whole variable domain, filled in from reference TRBV29-1 and TRBJ1-3, reads SAVISQKPSRDICQRGTSLTIQCQVDSQVTMMFWYRQQPGQSLTLIATANQGSEATYESGFVIDKFPISRPNLTFSTLTVSNMSPEDSSIYLCSVTNRQLSGNTIYFGEGSWLTVV.

This clone is categorized as medium-sized (0.01 to 0.1%). This chain connects TRBV9 to TRBJ1-2; 9 bases agree with TRBD1. Per the germline V gene, CDR1 is SGDLS and CDR2 is YYNGEE. The CDR3 extends over 16 amino acids. The V segment lost 0 bases and the J segment 6 bases; nucleotides outside the gene matches: 9. The CDR3 protein is CASSVALGQGLNGYTF. The CDR3 DNA reads as TGTGCCAGCAGCGTAGCTTTGGGACAGGGCTTGAATGGCTACACCTTC.

In its sample, this clone was seen once. The V call is TRBV5-6, the J call TRBJ2-5; TRBD2 agrees at 11 bases. This CDR3 has 15 amino acids. Germline V gene data show CDR1 as SGHDT and CDR2 as YYEEEE. Losses at the gene ends were 4 bases for V and 5 bases for J; bases not matched to a gene: 7. The CDR3 coding sequence is TGTGCCAGCAGCAGGGCCACTAGCGGGAGTGAGACCCAGTACTTC. Translating gives CASSRATSGSETQYF.

V is TRBV7-2 and J is TRBJ2-3; either TRBD1 or TRBD2 may supply D (5 bases each). There are 14 residues in the CDR3. Germline lookup yields CDR1 SGHTA and CDR2 FQGNSA. The germline V and J ends were trimmed by 2 bases and 6 bases, with 12 bases remaining between them. The CDR3 sequence is CASSLTGRGDTQYF. The CDR3 DNA sequence: TGTGCCAGCAGCTTAACGGGGCGAGGGGATACGCAGTATTTT.

This rearrangement joins TRBV7-3 to TRBJ2-1, with 9 nucleotides matching TRBD2. Germline V CDR1 and CDR2: SGHTA, FQGTGA. V gave up 4 bases and J gave up 9 bases; unmatched junction bases: 7. This CDR3 contains 14 residues. CDR3 in DNA: TGTGCCAGCAGCTCCGAAGGCGGGAGGGGTGAGCAGTTCTTC. It specifies CASSSEGGRGEQFF.

The chain employs TRBV7-6 and TRBJ2-7; 7 bases align to TRBD1. The CDR3 consists of 15 residues. Germline CDR1 SGHVS, CDR2 FNYEAQ. Trimming took 0 bases from V and 4 from J; bases not matched to a gene: 6. CDR3 nucleotides: TGTGCCAGCAGCTTAGCTAAGGGGGCGAATTACGAGCAGTACTTC. It is translated as CASSLAKGANYEQYF.